These T cell receptor beta chains were read from a single sample in a study of T cell responses to AZD1222 COVID-19 vaccine. Method: immunoSEQ multiplex PCR; TCRdb's copy keeps in-frame clones and lacks some. This sample has about 120,000 clones, with roughly nine tenths found just once. Sequenced material: peripheral blood, taken on day 0 of AZD1222 vaccination. The receptors originated from an adult in good health. CDR3s leave out the opening cysteine and the closing phenylalanine or tryptophan. Some rows mark clone size as missing; the rest say once, few, many or name a class of expanded clone.

length: 11
size: -
V: TRBV6-5
J: TRBJ1-4
CDR3: ASRTGGDEKLF

length: 15
size: -
V: TRBV28
J: TRBJ1-6
CDR3: ASSGPPRDSYNSPLH

length: 15
size: -
V: TRBV10-3
J: TRBJ1-2
CDR3: AISESISGTGGFGYT

length: 11
size: -
V: TRBV10-1
J: TRBJ1-1
CDR3: ASRATGGTEAF

length: 14
size: -
V: TRBV13
J: TRBJ2-7
CDR3: ASSPDRVLGSYEQY

length: 16
size: -
V: TRBV5-1
J: TRBJ1-4
CDR3: ASSPWTPLLATNEKLF

length: 15
size: -
V: TRBV7-3
J: TRBJ2-3
CDR3: ASSRYGPSGSTDTQY

length: 11
size: once
V: TRBV7-9
J: TRBJ2-5
CDR3: ASSLGQQETQY

length: 11
size: once
V: TRBV9
J: TRBJ2-7
CDR3: ASSVGTGGEQY

length: 15
size: -
V: TRBV7-9
J: TRBJ2-1
CDR3: ASSPQWREGLRGEQF

length: 14
size: -
V: TRBV19
J: TRBJ1-4
CDR3: ASSSLSPNFSVKLF

length: 16
size: few
V: TRBV19
J: TRBJ1-5
CDR3: ASTFRDRGMRSNQPQH

length: 15
size: -
V: TRBV24-1
J: TRBJ2-5
CDR3: ATSDFLPGRGEETQY

length: 10
size: -
V: TRBV29-1
J: TRBJ2-7
CDR3: SVEADSYEQY

length: 9
size: -
V: TRBV12-3/TRBV12-4
J: TRBJ2-7
CDR3: ASRGAYEQY

length: 14
size: once
V: TRBV5-1
J: TRBJ2-1
CDR3: ASSFLAGASYNEQF

length: 12
size: many
V: TRBV13
J: TRBJ1-5
CDR3: ASSLGLIVQPQH

length: 13
size: -
V: TRBV6-5
J: TRBJ1-5
CDR3: ASSYRLGSNQPQH

length: 13
size: -
V: TRBV7-2
J: TRBJ1-2
CDR3: ASSSDPGRFYGYT

length: 11
size: -
V: TRBV12-3/TRBV12-4
J: TRBJ2-7
CDR3: ASSLAGVEEQY

length: 11
size: -
V: TRBV19
J: TRBJ2-7
CDR3: ASRTSGSYEQY

length: 16
size: -
V: TRBV30
J: TRBJ2-7
CDR3: AWSLNRWTGTGNYEQY

length: 11
size: -
V: TRBV28
J: TRBJ1-2
CDR3: ASRTGQNYGYT

length: 11
size: -
V: TRBV13
J: TRBJ1-2
CDR3: ASSFLRGDGYT

length: 11
size: -
V: TRBV2
J: TRBJ2-7
CDR3: ASSERRGYEQY

length: 13
size: once
V: TRBV3-1/TRBV3-2
J: TRBJ2-7
CDR3: ASSSGRTVPYEQY

length: 10
size: -
V: TRBV11-2
J: TRBJ2-3
CDR3: ASSFSTDTQY

length: 13
size: -
V: TRBV5-1
J: TRBJ2-5
CDR3: ASSVLTGGQETQY

length: 13
size: -
V: TRBV6-2/TRBV6-3
J: TRBJ1-2
CDR3: ASSYFGGASYGYT

length: 11
size: -
V: TRBV19
J: TRBJ1-1
CDR3: ASSTTGVGEAF

length: 13
size: -
V: TRBV4-1
J: TRBJ1-4
CDR3: ASTGTGTGYGKLF

length: 11
size: -
V: TRBV12-3/TRBV12-4
J: TRBJ2-7
CDR3: ASSLTLLGEQY

length: 12
size: -
V: TRBV19
J: TRBJ2-7
CDR3: ASSEGGLVYEQY

length: 13
size: -
V: TRBV6-1
J: TRBJ1-3
CDR3: ASSEGSDRGNTIY

length: 13
size: -
V: TRBV5-1
J: TRBJ1-3
CDR3: ASSPGTSGGNTIY

length: 14
size: few
V: TRBV3-1/TRBV3-2
J: TRBJ2-2
CDR3: ATSFTGATNTGELF

length: 13
size: -
V: TRBV11-3
J: TRBJ2-3
CDR3: ASSFSSGSGDTQY

length: 13
size: -
V: TRBV19
J: TRBJ1-3
CDR3: ASSIKADSGNTIY

length: 16
size: -
V: TRBV3-1/TRBV3-2
J: TRBJ2-1
CDR3: ASSQDLYDPLAYNEQF

length: 13
size: -
V: TRBV10-3
J: TRBJ1-1
CDR3: AISESGRGNTEAF

length: 12
size: -
V: TRBV19
J: TRBJ2-7
CDR3: ASSATSGAYEQY

length: 13
size: -
V: TRBV15
J: TRBJ2-7
CDR3: ATSRDPGSSYEQY

length: 15
size: -
V: TRBV9
J: TRBJ2-1
CDR3: ASSVEGAGGPRNEQF

length: 12
size: -
V: TRBV5-6
J: TRBJ2-7
CDR3: ASSPTLADYEQY

length: 11
size: -
V: TRBV4-3
J: TRBJ2-3
CDR3: ASSQEGWDTQY

length: 16
size: -
V: TRBV14
J: TRBJ2-1
CDR3: ASSQAGSWEVSYNEQF

length: 13
size: -
V: TRBV6-5
J: TRBJ2-4
CDR3: ASSYSTLAKNIQY

length: 12
size: -
V: TRBV30
J: TRBJ2-2
CDR3: AWSVGAEPGEPF

length: 11
size: -
V: TRBV9
J: TRBJ1-1
CDR3: ASSRPGGTEAF

length: 12
size: -
V: TRBV18
J: TRBJ1-5
CDR3: ASSPGTGNQPQH

length: 13
size: -
V: TRBV7-2
J: TRBJ2-2
CDR3: ASGLLQGGTGELF

length: 12
size: -
V: TRBV11-1
J: TRBJ2-5
CDR3: ASSFTGIQETQY

length: 13
size: -
V: TRBV6-4
J: TRBJ2-1
CDR3: ASSNRDRELGEQF